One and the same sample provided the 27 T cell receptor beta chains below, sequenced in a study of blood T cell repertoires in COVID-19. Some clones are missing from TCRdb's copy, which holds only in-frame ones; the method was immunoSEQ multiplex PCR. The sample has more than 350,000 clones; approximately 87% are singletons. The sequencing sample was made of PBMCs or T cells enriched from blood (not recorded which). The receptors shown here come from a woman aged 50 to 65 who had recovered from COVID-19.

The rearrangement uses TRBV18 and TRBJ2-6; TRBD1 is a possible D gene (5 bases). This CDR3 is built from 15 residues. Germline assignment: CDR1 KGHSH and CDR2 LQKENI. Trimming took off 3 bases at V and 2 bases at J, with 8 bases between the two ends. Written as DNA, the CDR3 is TGTGCCAGCTCACCCGCAGGGACTGGGGCCAACGTCCTGACTTTC. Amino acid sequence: CASSPAGTGANVLTF.

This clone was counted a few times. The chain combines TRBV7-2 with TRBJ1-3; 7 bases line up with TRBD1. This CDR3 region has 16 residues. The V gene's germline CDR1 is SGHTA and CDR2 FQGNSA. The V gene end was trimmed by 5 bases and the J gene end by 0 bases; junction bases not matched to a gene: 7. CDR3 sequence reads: CASSVQGGYSGNTIYF. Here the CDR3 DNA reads TGTGCCAGCAGCGTCCAGGGGGGCTACTCTGGAAACACCATATATTTT.

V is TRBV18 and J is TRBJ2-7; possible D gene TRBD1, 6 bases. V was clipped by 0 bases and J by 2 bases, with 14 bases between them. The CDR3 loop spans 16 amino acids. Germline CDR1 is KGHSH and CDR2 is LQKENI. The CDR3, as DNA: TGTGCCAGCTCACCACCGGTCCAGGGGCGGGCCTACGAGCAGTACTTC. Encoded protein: CASSPPVQGRAYEQYF.

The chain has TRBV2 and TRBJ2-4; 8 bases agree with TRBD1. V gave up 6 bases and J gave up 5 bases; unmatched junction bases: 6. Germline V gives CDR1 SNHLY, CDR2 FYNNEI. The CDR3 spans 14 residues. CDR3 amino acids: CASSSDRGENIQYF. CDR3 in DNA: TGTGCCAGCAGCAGCGACAGGGGTGAAAACATTCAGTACTTC.

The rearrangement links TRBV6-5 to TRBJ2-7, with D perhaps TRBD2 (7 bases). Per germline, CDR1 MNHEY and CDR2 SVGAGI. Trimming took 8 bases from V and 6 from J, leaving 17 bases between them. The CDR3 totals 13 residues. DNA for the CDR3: TGTGCCAGCCGTAGGGGGGGCCCAGGCGAGCAGTACTTC. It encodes CASRRGGPGEQYF.

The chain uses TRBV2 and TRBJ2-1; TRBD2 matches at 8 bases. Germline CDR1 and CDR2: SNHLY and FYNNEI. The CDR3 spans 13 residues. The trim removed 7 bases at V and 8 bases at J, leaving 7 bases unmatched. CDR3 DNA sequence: TGTGCCAGCACTCGGGAGGGAGGTTATGAGCAGTTCTTC. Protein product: CASTREGGYEQFF.

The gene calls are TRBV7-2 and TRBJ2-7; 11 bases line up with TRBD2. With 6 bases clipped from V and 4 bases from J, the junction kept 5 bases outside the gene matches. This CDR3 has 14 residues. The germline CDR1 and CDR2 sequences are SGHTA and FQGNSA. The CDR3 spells CASSFSGGAYEQYF. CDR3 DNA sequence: TGTGCCAGCAGTTTTAGCGGGGGGGCATACGAGCAGTACTTC.

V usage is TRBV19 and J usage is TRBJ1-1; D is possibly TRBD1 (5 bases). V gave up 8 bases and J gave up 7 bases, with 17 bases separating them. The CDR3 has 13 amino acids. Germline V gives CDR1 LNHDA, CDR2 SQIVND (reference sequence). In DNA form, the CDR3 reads TGTGCCAGTTCAACTCGACAGACCTATGAAGCTTTCTTT. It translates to CASSTRQTYEAFF.

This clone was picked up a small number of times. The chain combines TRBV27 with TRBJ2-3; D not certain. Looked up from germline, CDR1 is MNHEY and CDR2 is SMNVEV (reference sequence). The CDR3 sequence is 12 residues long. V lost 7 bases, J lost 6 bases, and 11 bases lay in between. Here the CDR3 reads CASMRFSDTQYF. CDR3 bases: TGTGCCAGCATGCGGTTTTCGGATACGCAGTATTTT.

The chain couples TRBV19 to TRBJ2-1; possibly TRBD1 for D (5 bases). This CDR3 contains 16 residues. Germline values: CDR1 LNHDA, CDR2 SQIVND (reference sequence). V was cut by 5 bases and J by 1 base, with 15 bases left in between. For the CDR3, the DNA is TGTGCCAGTAGTCCCGCAGGGAATCAGTCCTACAATGAGCAGTTCTTC. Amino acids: CASSPAGNQSYNEQFF.

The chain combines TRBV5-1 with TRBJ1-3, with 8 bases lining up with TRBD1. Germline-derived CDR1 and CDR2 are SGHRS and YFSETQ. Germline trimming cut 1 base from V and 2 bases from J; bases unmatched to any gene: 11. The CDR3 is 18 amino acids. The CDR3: CASSLRVQGAVPGNTIYF. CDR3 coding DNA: TGCGCCAGCAGCTTGAGAGTGCAGGGGGCTGTTCCTGGAAACACCATATATTTT.

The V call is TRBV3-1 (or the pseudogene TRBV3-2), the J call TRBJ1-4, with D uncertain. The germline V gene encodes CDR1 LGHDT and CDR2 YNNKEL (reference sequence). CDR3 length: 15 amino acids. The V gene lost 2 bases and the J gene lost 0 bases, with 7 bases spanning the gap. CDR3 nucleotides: TGTGCCAGCAGCCAATGGGAGTCAACTAATGAAAAACTGTTTTTT. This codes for CASSQWESTNEKLFF.

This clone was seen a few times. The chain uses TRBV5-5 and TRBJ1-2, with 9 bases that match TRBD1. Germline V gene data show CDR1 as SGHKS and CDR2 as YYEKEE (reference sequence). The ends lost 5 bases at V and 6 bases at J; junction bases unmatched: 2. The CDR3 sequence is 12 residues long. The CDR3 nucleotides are TGTGCCAGCAGTTGGGACAGGGATGGCTACACCTTC. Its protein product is CASSWDRDGYTF. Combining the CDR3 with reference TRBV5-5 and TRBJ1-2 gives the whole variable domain DAGVTQSPTHLIKTRGQQVTLRCSPISGHKSVSWYQQVLGQGPQFIFQYYEKEERGRGNFPDRFSARQFPNYSSELNVNALLLGDSALYLCASSWDRDGYTFGSGTRLTVV.

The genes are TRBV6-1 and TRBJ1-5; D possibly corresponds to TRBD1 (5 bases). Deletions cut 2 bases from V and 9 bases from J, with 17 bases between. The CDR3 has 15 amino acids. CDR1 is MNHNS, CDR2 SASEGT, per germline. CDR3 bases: TGTGCCAGCAGTGAATCCCTTATCCAGGGTATGCCCCAGCATTTT. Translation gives CASSESLIQGMPQHF.

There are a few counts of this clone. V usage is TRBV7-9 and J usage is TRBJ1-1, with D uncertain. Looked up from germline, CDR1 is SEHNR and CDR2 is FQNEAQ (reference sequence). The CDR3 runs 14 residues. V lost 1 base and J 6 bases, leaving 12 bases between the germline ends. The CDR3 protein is CASSLVTAGSEAFF. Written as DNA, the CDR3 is TGTGCCAGCAGCTTAGTCACAGCGGGATCTGAAGCTTTCTTT.

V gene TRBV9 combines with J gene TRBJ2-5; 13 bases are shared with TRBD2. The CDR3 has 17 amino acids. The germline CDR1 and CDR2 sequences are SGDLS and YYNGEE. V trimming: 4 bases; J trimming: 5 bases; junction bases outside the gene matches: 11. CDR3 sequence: CASSPTSGGAGGETQYF. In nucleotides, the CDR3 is TGTGCCAGCAGCCCCACTAGCGGGGGGGCCGGCGGGGAGACCCAGTACTTC.

CDR3 residues: CASSNDNPNQPQHF. In DNA, the CDR3 is TGTGCCAGCAGTAACGACAACCCCAATCAGCCCCAGCATTTT. The genes are TRBV2 and TRBJ1-5; D ambiguous. Germline CDR1 reads SNHLY; CDR2 reads FYNNEI. Deletions cut 5 bases from V and 3 bases from J, with 11 bases between. There are 14 residues in the CDR3.

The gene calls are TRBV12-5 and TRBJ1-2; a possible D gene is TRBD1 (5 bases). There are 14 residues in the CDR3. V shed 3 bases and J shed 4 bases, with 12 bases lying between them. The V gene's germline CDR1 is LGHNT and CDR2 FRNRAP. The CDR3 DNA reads TGTGCTAGTGGTTTACCAGGGATCTCCTATGGCTACACCTTC. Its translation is CASGLPGISYGYTF.

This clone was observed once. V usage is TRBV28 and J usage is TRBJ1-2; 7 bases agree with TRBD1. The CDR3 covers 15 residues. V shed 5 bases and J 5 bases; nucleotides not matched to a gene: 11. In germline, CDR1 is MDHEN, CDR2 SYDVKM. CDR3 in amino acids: CASSLYRGLSYGYTF. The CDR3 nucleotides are TGTGCCAGCAGTCTTTACAGGGGCCTTAGTTATGGCTACACCTTC.

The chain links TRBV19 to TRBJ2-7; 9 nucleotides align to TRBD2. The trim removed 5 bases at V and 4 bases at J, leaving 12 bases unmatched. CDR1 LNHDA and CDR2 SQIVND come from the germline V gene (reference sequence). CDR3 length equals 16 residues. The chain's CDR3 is CASSPTSAGGLYEQYF. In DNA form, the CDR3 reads TGTGCCAGTAGTCCCACCTCTGCGGGGGGGCTTTACGAGCAGTACTTC.

This chain's CDR3 is CASSPGGSSPLHF. In DNA form, the CDR3 reads TGTGCCAGCAGTCCGGGGGGGAGTTCACCCCTCCACTTT. This sequence joins TRBV6-2 or TRBV6-3 and TRBJ1-6; possible D gene TRBD1, 5 bases. CDR3 length equals 13 residues. In germline, CDR1 is MNHEY, CDR2 SVGEGT. V gave up 5 bases and J gave up 9 bases, with 11 bases separating them.

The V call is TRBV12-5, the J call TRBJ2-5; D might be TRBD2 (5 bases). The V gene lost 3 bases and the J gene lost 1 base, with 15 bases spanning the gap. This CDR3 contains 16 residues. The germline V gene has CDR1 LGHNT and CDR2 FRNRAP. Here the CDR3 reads CASGFGQLDVQETQYF. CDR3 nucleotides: TGTGCTAGTGGTTTCGGGCAACTAGATGTCCAAGAGACCCAGTACTTC.

As DNA, the CDR3 is TGCGCCAGCAGCAGAGGGGGCGAAGAGCCCCAGCATTTT. It specifies CASSRGGEEPQHF. The V gene is TRBV5-1, the J gene TRBJ1-5; TRBD1 matches 7 bases. Germline assignment: CDR1 SGHRS and CDR2 YFSETQ. Losses at the gene ends were 4 bases for V and 8 bases for J; bases not matched to a gene: 6. The CDR3 is 13 amino acids.

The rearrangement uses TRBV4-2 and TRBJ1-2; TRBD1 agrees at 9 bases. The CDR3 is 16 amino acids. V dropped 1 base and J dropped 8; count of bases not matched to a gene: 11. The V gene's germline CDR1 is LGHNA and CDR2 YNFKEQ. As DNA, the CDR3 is TGTGCCAGCAGCCAAGTAATCGGTCGGGACAGGGAAGGCTACACCTTC. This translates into CASSQVIGRDREGYTF.

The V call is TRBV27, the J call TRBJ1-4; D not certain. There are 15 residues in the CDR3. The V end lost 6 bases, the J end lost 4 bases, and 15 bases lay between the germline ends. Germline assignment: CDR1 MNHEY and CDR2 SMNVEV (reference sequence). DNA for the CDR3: TGTGCCAGCAGCCTAGGCCCGCTTCTTAATGAAAAACTGTTTTTT. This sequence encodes CASSLGPLLNEKLFF.

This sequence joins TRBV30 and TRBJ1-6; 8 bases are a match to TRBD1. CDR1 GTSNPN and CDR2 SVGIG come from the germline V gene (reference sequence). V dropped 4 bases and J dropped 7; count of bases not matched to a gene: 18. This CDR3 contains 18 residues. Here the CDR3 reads CAWNRDRSSSVGNSPLHF. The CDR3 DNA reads TGTGCCTGGAACCGGGACAGGAGTTCCTCGGTGGGGAATTCACCCCTCCACTTT.

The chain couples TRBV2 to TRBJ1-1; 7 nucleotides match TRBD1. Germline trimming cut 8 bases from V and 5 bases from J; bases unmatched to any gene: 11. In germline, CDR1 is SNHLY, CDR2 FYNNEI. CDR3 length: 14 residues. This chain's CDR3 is CASESRTGGTEAFF. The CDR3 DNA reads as TGTGCCAGCGAAAGCCGGACAGGTGGGACTGAAGCTTTCTTT.